This T cell receptor (beta chain) was found in a study of identical twins. One entry per CDR3 protein results from TCRdb running MiXCR on the 5' RACE reads. The sample includes about 220,000 distinct CDR3 sequences, around 6.5% of them seen just once. This clonotype was detected ten times or more. Trimming at V came to 5 bases and at J to 7 bases, leaving 12 bases not matched to a gene. Germline V gene sequence: CDR1 SEHNR, CDR2 FQNEAQ (reference sequence). The CDR3 is 15 residues long. The sample was also reused in another study, on T cells expressing NK-cell markers.

This sequence originates from a woman between 18 and 29 years old in good health. The sample was CD8+ T cells sorted from blood. The chain recombines TRBV7-9 with TRBJ2-7, with TRBD2 matching 9 bases. The CDR3 DNA sequence: TGTGCCAGCAGCCCGGAGACTAGCGGAGTTTTGGAGCAGTACTTC. Its protein is CASSPETSGVLEQYF. Full variable domain (outside the CDR3, taken from reference TRBV7-9 and TRBJ2-7): DTGVSQNPRHKITKRGQNVTFRCDPISEHNRLYWYRQTLGQGPEFLTYFQNEAQLEKSRLLSDRFSAERPKGSFSTLEIQRTEQGDSAMYLCASSPETSGVLEQYFGPGTRLTVT.